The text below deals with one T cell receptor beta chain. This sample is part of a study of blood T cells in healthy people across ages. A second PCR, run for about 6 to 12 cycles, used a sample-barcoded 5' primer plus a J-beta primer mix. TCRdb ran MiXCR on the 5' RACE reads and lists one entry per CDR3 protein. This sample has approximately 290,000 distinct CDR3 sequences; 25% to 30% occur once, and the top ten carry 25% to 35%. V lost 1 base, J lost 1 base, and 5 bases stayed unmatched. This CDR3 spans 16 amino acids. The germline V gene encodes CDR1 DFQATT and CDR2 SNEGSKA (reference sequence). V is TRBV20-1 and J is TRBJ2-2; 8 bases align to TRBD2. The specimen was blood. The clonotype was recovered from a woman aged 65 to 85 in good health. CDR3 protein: CSARVTGGMNTGELFF. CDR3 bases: TGCAGTGCTAGAGTAACGGGAGGGATGAACACCGGGGAGCTGTTTTTT.